This TCR beta chain was observed in a study of PD-1 blockade in classical Hodgkin lymphoma. As for time point: cycle 4 day 1 (C4D1), after about 6 weeks of nivolumab. Each and every patient relapsed after autologous stem cell transplantation, and patients got differing brentuximab vedotin exposure. This CDR3 has 11 amino acids. Per germline, CDR1 SNHLY and CDR2 FYNNEI. V was clipped by 1 base and J by 7 bases, with 4 bases between them. Repertoires were generated with immunoSEQ multiplex PCR, while TCRdb's copy carries only in-frame clones and drops some. The sample consists of about 25,000 clones, 84% of them appearing once.

The clonotype comes from a human donor with classical Hodgkin lymphoma. Here the sequenced sample was peripheral blood mononuclear cells (PBMCs), taken before the fourth cycle of nivolumab. The chain is built from TRBV2 and TRBJ1-1; D unclear. The CDR3 DNA is TGTGCCAGCAGTGAAGGGATTGAAGCTTTCTTT. Encoded protein: CASSEGIEAFF. Looking up the rest from reference TRBV2 and TRBJ1-1 gives the full variable domain: EPEVTQTPSHQVTQMGQEVILRCVPISNHLYFYWYRQILGQKVEFLVSFYNNEISEKSEIFDDQFSVERPDGSNFTLKIRSTKLEDSAMYFCASSEGIEAFFGQGTRLTVV.